One sample yielded the 14 T cell receptor beta chains listed below, sequenced in a study of metastatic and nonmetastatic thyroid tumors. Thyroid surgery was preceded by no treatment in any patient. TCRdb redid the clone calls on the PCR reads using MiXCR. The sample has 35,000 to 50,000 clones, more than 15% seen once. Sample: blood. These TCRs come from a female donor with papillary thyroid cancer or a benign thyroid nodule (not recorded which). Some clones in this sample may be carry-over from other donors' samples.

The sample holds a few counts of this clone. The V and J genes are TRBV24-1 and TRBJ2-3; D is perhaps TRBD1 (5 bases). The length of the CDR3 is 13 residues. Trimming shortened V by 6 bases and J by 7 bases, and 13 bases separated the two germline ends. Germline CDR1 reads KGHDR; CDR2 reads SFDVKD. The CDR3 sequence is CATSTSRDNTQYF. Written as DNA, the CDR3 is TGTGCCACCAGTACTTCCAGGGATAATACGCAGTATTTT.

This clone appeared many times. The rearrangement links TRBV10-2 to TRBJ2-5, with D perhaps assigned TRBD1 or TRBD2 (5 bases each). CDR1 WSHSY and CDR2 SAAADI come from the germline V gene. The V gene lost 3 bases and the J gene lost 4 bases, with 9 bases spanning the gap. The CDR3 spans 13 residues. CDR3 sequence (DNA): TGCGCCAGCAGTGAAAGGGACGGAGAGACCCAGTACTTC. Residues: CASSERDGETQYF.

As concerns this clone: One base away lies a much larger clone, so this may be a sequencing read error. Different DNA sequences within this sample yield the same CDR3. This chain connects TRBV7-6 to TRBJ2-5; 11 bases match TRBD2. V lost 5 bases and J lost 4; bases outside the gene matches: 6. CDR1 is SGHVS, CDR2 FNYEAQ, per germline. The CDR3 covers 15 residues. CDR3 nucleotide sequence: TGTGCCAGCAGCCAACTAGCGGGAGAGTTAGAGACCCAGTACTTC. Translated: CASSQLAGELETQYF.

The genes are TRBV20-1 and TRBJ2-5, with 7 bases that match TRBD2. Germline loops: CDR1 DFQATT, CDR2 SNEGSKA (reference sequence). CDR3 size: 14 residues. The trim removed 0 bases at V and 2 bases at J, leaving 3 bases unmatched. The CDR3 protein is CSARDPAGQETQYF. Here the CDR3 DNA reads TGCAGTGCTAGAGATCCAGCGGGGCAAGAGACCCAGTACTTC.

This clone was seen ten or more times. The junction shows a germline mismatch at one end, possibly a read error. The chain joins TRBV7-7 to TRBJ2-2; D gene ambiguous. Looked up from germline, CDR1 is SSHAT and CDR2 is FNYEAQ (reference sequence). The CDR3 has 14 amino acids. The CDR3 bases are TGTGCTAGCAGCACCCCGGCTTCGGGTGGGGAGCTGTTTTTT. Protein sequence: CASSTPASGGELFF. Combining the CDR3 with reference TRBV7-7 and TRBJ2-2 gives the whole variable domain GAGVSQSPRYKVTKRGQDVTLRCDPISSHATLYWYQQALGQGPEFLTYFNYEAQPDKSGLPSDRFSAERPEGSISTLTIQRTEQRDSAMYRCASSTPASGGELFFGEGSRLTVL.

The gene calls are TRBV20-1 and TRBJ2-7; 10 nucleotides agree with TRBD2. Germline loops: CDR1 DFQATT, CDR2 SNEGSKA (reference sequence). The CDR3 has 15 amino acids. V trimming: 0 bases; J trimming: 3 bases; junction bases outside the gene matches: 5. CDR3 loop: CSARDPRTSGYEQYF. The CDR3 nucleotides read TGCAGTGCTAGAGATCCTAGGACTAGCGGCTACGAGCAGTACTTC.

This clone was observed a handful of times. With a much larger clone just one base away, this may be a read error. The rearrangement joins TRBV28 to TRBJ1-4; D is undetermined. The CDR3 has 14 residues. Germline V lookup: CDR1 MDHEN, CDR2 SYDVKM. The CDR3 coding sequence is TGTGCCAGCAGTTTGAGCGGGCGTAATGAAAAAATGTTTTTT. Encoded protein: CASSLSGRNEKMFF.

This clone was detected many times. This chain connects TRBV18 to TRBJ1-1, with D perhaps TRBD1 (6 bases). Germline V gene data show CDR1 as KGHSH and CDR2 as LQKENI. CDR3 length: 13 residues. V was clipped by 2 bases and J by 7 bases, with 11 bases between them. The CDR3 DNA reads TGTGCCAGCTCACCATGGGGGGGCTTTGAAGCTTTCTTT. Residues: CASSPWGGFEAFF. Full variable domain (missing parts from reference TRBV18 and TRBJ1-1): NAGVMQNPRHLVRRRGQEARLRCSPMKGHSHVYWYRQLPEEGLKFMVYLQKENIIDESGMPKERFSAEFPKEGPSILRIQQVVRGDSAAYFCASSPWGGFEAFFGQGTRLTVV.

On this clone: Germline and junction disagree at one end, which may indicate a read error. This chain links TRBV5-1 with TRBJ2-3; no firm D call. Germline V CDR1 and CDR2: SGHRS, YFSETQ. The CDR3 covers 15 residues. CDR3: CASSLARQSKDKQYF. The CDR3 coding sequence is TGCGCCAGCAGCTTGGCACGGCAGAGCAAAGATAAGCAGTATTTT.

This clone appeared a few times. The chain carries TRBV6-1 and TRBJ2-1; TRBD2 agrees at 9 bases. Germline assignment: CDR1 MNHNS and CDR2 SASEGT. V dropped 4 bases and J dropped 2; count of bases not matched to a gene: 3. This CDR3 contains 15 residues. The CDR3 sequence is CASSVASGTYNEQFF. In DNA form, the CDR3 reads TGTGCCAGCAGTGTCGCTAGCGGGACCTACAATGAGCAGTTCTTC.

This sequence joins TRBV12-3 or TRBV12-4 and TRBJ2-3, with a tentative D call TRBD2 (6 bases). The CDR3 runs 14 residues. Trimming left V 8 bases short and J 0 bases short, with 12 bases between. CDR3 sequence: CASLRDSSTDTQYF. For the CDR3, the DNA is TGTGCCAGCCTCCGGGACTCTAGCACAGATACGCAGTATTTT.

This clone was detected only a few times. The chain links TRBV24-1 to TRBJ1-4, with D possibly matching TRBD1 (5 bases). V lost 3 bases to trimming and J lost 5 bases, with 9 bases between them. The CDR3 spans 14 residues. Germline V gene lookup returns CDR1 KGHDR and CDR2 SFDVKD. The CDR3 protein is CATSDNQGNEKLFF. Here the CDR3 DNA reads TGTGCCACCAGTGATAACCAGGGAAATGAAAAACTGTTTTTT.

Concerning this clone itself: The junction does not match germline at one end; this may be a read error. The genes are TRBV20-1 and TRBJ2-1; D remains unclear. Per germline, CDR1 DFQATT and CDR2 SNEGSKA (reference sequence). This CDR3 contains 15 residues. The CDR3 is CSARDAGSTYNEQLF. Here the CDR3 DNA reads TGCAGTGCTAGAGATGCAGGCTCGACTTACAATGAGCAGCTCTTC.

The CDR3 reads CASSHTDTFYEQYF. The DNA for the CDR3 is TGTGCCAGCAGCCACACGGACACATTCTACGAGCAGTACTTC. The chain has TRBV6-1 and TRBJ2-7, with a tentative D call TRBD1 (5 bases). Germline CDR1 and CDR2: MNHNS and SASEGT. This CDR3 is built from 14 residues. V shed 6 bases and J shed 3 bases, with 15 bases lying between them.